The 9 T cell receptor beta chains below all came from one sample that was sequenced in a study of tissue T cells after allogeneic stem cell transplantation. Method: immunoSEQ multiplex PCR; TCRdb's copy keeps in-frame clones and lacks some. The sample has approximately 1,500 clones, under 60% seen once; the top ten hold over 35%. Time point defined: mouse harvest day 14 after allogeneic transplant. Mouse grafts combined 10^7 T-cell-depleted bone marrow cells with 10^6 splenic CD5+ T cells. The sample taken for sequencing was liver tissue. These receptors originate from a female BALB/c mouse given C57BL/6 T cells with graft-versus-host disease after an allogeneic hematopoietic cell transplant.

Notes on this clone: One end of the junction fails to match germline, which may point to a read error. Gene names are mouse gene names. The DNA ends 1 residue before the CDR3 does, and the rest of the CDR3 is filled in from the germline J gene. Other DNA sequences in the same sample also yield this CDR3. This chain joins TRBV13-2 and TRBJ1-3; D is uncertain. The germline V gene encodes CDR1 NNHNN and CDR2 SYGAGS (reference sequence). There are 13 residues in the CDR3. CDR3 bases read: TGTGCCAGCGGTGAGGGTTCTGGCAATACGCTCTAT. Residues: CASGEGSGNTLY. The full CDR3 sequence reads CASGEGSGNTLYF.

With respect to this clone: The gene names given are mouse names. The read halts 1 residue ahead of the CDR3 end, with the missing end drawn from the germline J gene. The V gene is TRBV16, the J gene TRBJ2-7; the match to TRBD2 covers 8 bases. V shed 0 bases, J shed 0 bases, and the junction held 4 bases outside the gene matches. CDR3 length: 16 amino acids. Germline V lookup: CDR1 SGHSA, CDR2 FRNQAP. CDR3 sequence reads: CASSLDRTGSSYEQYF. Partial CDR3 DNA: TGTGCAAGCAGCTTAGATAGGACTGGGAGCTCCTATGAACAGTAC. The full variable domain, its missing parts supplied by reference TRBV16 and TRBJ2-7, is NAGVIQTPRHKVTGKGQEATLWCEPISGHSAVFWYRQTIVQGLEFLTYFRNQAPIDDSGMPKERFSAQMPNQSHSTLKIQSTQPQDSAVYLCASSLDRTGSSYEQYFGPGTRLTVL.

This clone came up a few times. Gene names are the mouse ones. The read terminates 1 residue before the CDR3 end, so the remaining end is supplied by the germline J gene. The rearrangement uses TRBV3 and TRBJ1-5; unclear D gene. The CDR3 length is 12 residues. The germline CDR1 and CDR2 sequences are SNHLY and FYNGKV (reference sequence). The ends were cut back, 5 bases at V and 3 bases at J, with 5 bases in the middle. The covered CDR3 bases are TGTGCCAGCAGCCGGCGCAACCAGGCTCCGCTT. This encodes CASSRRNQAPL. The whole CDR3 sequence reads CASSRRNQAPLF.

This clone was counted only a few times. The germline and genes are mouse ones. CDR3 in amino acids: CASSLWGRINTLYF. Partial CDR3 DNA: TGTGCCAGCTCTCTCTGGGGGCGGATCAACACCTTGTAC. The chain carries TRBV12-1 and TRBJ2-4; D may be TRBD1 or TRBD2 (6 bases each). Read sequence stops 1 residue before the CDR3 end, and the germline J gene provides the missing end. The V and J ends lost 0 bases and 6 bases respectively, with 12 bases between them. From germline, CDR1 is SGHSN and CDR2 HYEKVE. The CDR3 is 14 amino acids.

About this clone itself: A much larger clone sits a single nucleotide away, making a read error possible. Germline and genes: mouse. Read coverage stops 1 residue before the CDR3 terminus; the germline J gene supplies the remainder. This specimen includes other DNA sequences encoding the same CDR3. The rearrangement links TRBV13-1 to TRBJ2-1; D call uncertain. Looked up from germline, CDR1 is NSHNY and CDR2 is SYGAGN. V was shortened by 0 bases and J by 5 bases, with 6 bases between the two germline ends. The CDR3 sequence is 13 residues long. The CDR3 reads CASSDGGNAEQFF. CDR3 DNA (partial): TGTGCCAGCAGTGATGGGGGTAATGCTGAGCAGTTC.

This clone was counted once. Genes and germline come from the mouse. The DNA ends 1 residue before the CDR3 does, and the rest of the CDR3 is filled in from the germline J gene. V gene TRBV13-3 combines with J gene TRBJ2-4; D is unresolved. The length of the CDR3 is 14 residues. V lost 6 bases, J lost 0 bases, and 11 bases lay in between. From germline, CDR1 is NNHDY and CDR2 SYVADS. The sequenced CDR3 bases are TGTGCCAGCACCCCCCCCAATAGTCAAAACACCTTGTAC. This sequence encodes CASTPPNSQNTLY. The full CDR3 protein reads CASTPPNSQNTLYF.

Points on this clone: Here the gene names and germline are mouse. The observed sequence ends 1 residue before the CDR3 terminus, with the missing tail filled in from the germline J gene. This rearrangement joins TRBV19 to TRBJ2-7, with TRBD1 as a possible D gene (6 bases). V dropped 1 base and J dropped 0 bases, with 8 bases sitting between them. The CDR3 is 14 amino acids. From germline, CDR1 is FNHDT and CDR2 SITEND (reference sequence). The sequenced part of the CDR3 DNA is TGTGCCAGCAGTATAAGGGGGAGCTCCTATGAACAGTAC. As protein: CASSIRGSSYEQY. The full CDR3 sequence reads CASSIRGSSYEQYF. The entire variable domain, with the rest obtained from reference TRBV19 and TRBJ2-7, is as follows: GGIITQTPKFLIGQEGQKLTLKCQQNFNHDTMYWYRQDSGKGLRLIYYSITENDLQKGDLSEGYDASREKKSSFSLTVTSAQKNEMAVFLCASSIRGSSYEQYFGPGTRLTVL.

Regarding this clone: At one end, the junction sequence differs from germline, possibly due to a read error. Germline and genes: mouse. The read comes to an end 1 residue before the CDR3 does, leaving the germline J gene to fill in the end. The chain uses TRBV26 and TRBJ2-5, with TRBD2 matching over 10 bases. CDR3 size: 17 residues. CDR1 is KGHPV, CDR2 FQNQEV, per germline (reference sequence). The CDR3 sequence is CAGSLLTGGVNQDTQYF. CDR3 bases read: TGTGCCGGCAGTCTGTTAACTGGGGGGGTTAACCAAGACACCCAGTAC. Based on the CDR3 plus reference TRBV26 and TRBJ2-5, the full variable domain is NSKVIQTPRYLVKGQGQKAKMRCIPEKGHPVVFWYQQNKNNEFKFLINFQNQEVLQQIDMTEKRFSAECPSNSPCSLEIQSSEAGDSALYLCAGSLLTGGVNQDTQYFGPGTRLLVL.

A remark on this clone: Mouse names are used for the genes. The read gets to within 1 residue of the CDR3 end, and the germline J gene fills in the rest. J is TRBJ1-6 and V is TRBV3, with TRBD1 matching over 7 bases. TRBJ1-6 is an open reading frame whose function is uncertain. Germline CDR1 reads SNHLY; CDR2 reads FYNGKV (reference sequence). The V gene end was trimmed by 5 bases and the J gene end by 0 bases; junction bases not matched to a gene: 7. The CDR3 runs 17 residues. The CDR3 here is CASSPGQDNSYNSPLYF. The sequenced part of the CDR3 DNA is TGTGCCAGCAGCCCCGGACAGGATAATTCCTATAATTCGCCCCTCTAC.